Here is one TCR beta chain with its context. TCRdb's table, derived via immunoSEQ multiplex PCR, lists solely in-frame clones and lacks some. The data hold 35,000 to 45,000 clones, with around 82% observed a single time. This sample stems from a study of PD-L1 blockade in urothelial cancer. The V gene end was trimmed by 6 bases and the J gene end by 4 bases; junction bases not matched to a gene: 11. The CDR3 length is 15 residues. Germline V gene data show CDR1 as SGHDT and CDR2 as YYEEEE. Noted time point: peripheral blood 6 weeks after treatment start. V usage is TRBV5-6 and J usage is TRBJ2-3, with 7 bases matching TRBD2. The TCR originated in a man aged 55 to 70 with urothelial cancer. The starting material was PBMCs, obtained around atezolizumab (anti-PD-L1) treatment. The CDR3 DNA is TGTGCCAGCATCCTGTGGGGAGGGCATGCAGATACGCAGTATTTT. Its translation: CASILWGGHADTQYF.